The rows below give T cell receptor beta chains drawn from one sample of a study of tumor-infiltrating lymphocytes in primary liver carcinoma. From the multiplex PCR reads, TCRdb called clonotypes with MiXCR, one entry per CDR3 protein. This sample has about 200,000 distinct CDR3 sequences, with around 60% found just once. Sequences were obtained from peripheral blood. The receptors originated from an older woman with primary liver carcinoma and hepatitis B virus infection. The CDR3 runs from the conserved cysteine through the conserved F or W. Fields, in order: J gene, V gene, clone size, D gene, CDR3 DNA, CDR3 protein. The D gene is left open where the match is weak. Where a row states a size, it is once, few, many or the class of an expanded clone; other rows omit it.

TRBJ2-5,TRBV11-2,.,.,TGTGCCAGCAGCCTAGGGGGACTACCGGGAGTACCCTTGCACCAAGAGGCCCAGTACTTC,CASSLGGLPGVPLHQEAQYF
TRBJ2-3,TRBV2,.,.,TGTGCCAGCAGCCGCCAGCGTTTGGGCACAGATACGCAGTATTTT,CASSRQRLGTDTQYF
TRBJ2-5,TRBV11-1,.,.,TGTACCAGCAGCTCTAACCGCCAAGAGACCCAGTACTTC,CTSSSNRQETQYF
TRBJ2-1,TRBV6-5,.,TRBD2,TGTGCCAGCAGAAAGGCGGGAGCCCGAAATGAGCAGTTCTTC,CASRKAGARNEQFF
TRBJ2-5,TRBV28,.,.,TGTGCCAGCACGGGAGCGACGAGGGCCATCATGGAGACCCAGTACTTC,CASTGATRAIMETQYF
TRBJ2-1,TRBV6-6,.,TRBD2,TGTGCCAGCAGCAAGATTAGCGGGAGGACCTTCTCCTACAATGAGCAGTTCTTC,CASSKISGRTFSYNEQFF
TRBJ2-7,TRBV5-4,few,.,TGTGCCAGCAGCTTACGGCGGGATAGTACCCCACTCTACGAGCAGTACTTC,CASSLRRDSTPLYEQYF
TRBJ2-7,TRBV6-1,once,.,TGTGTCAGCAGTGAACGCAGCGACAGTTCCTTCTACGAGCAGTACTTC,CVSSERSDSSFYEQYF
TRBJ2-7,TRBV28,.,.,TGTACCAGCAGTTCATCGGGAGCCAGACTATCCTACGAGCAGTACTTC,CTSSSSGARLSYEQYF
TRBJ2-7,TRBV28,few,TRBD2,TGTGCCAGCTTCGGGAGGACCTACGAGCAGTACTTC,CASFGRTYEQYF
TRBJ2-1,TRBV28,.,.,TGTGCCAGCAGACTGACCCCCGGCGATGAGCAGTTCTTC,CASRLTPGDEQFF
TRBJ2-1,TRBV11-3,.,.,TGTGCCAGTAGCTGGGGTAAAAGGACAGTTTACAATGAGCAGTTCTTC,CASSWGKRTVYNEQFF
TRBJ2-5,TRBV12-3/TRBV12-4,many,.,TGTGCCAGCAGTTTGATTGGGAGTGGAGAGACCCAGTACTTC,CASSLIGSGETQYF
TRBJ2-1,TRBV30,.,.,TGTGCCTGGAGTATGGGTCGGGTTCAGTTCTTC,CAWSMGRVQFF
TRBJ2-5,TRBV7-9,.,.,TGTGCCAGCGGCGGACCGCCCCAAGAGACCCAGTACTTC,CASGGPPQETQYF
TRBJ2-5,TRBV28,many,.,TGTGCCAGCAGTTTACGCCACGAGTACCAAGAGACCCAGTACTTC,CASSLRHEYQETQYF
TRBJ2-7,TRBV6-1,.,TRBD2,TGTGCCAGCAGTGGAGGGACTAGCGGGATCTACGAGCAGTACTTC,CASSGGTSGIYEQYF